This entry describes one T cell receptor beta chain. Antigen specificity is unknown. CDR3 length: 17 amino acids. Germline values: CDR1 MNHEY, CDR2 SMNVEV (reference sequence). Trimming removed 5 bases from V and 5 bases from J, with 22 bases in between. Constant-segment-primed 5'RACE gave TCR alpha and TCR beta cDNA libraries with sample barcodes and UMIs. TCRdb called the 5' RACE reads again in MiXCR, with one record for every CDR3 protein. The data contain around 150,000 distinct CDR3 sequences, less than 40% of them singletons. The sample originates from a study of T-cell memory formation after mild COVID-19. Whole-study results and caveats: For second-wave clones that peaked at day 37, SARS-CoV-2 specificity went unverified.

The chain employs TRBV27 and TRBJ2-1; D call uncertain. This sequence originates from an adult woman who had mild COVID-19 (a few samples of this study predate the infection). Cell type and time point are not known. Sequencing input: PBMCs or a T cell subset sorted from them (not recorded which). The CDR3 is CASSLLSSLRFDNEQFF. The DNA for the CDR3 is TGTGCCAGCAGTCTGTTATCATCCCTCCGGTTCGACAATGAGCAGTTCTTC.